The T cell receptor (beta chain) under discussion was sequenced for a study of identical twins. Overall study findings and caveats: For cord blood, abundant beta clonotypes had fewer insertions, unlike memory repertoires, which showed none.

Via MiXCR, TCRdb re-called the 5' RACE reads, giving one row per CDR3 protein. There are about 890,000 distinct CDR3 sequences in the sample; about 12% occur only once, and 1.5% to 2% lies in the top ten. This clonotype was seen many times. Its specificity is unknown. The V end lost 6 bases, the J end lost 5 bases, and 14 bases lay between the germline ends. The CDR3 is 14 residues long. These data also featured in a second study, about yellow fever vaccine responses in identical twins.

This chain uses TRBV12-3 or TRBV12-4 with TRBJ2-1; the D gene is possibly TRBD2 (6 bases). Sample: PBMCs. This TCR came from a woman under 30 in good health. The DNA for the CDR3 is TGTGCCAGCAGAGAGACGGGACTCGACAATGAGCAGTTCTTC. Encoded protein: CASRETGLDNEQFF.